The entry below describes one T cell receptor (beta chain). This entry is derived from a study of blood T cell repertoires in COVID-19. Study context: From the United States, Italy and Spain came samples of acute and convalescent COVID-19.

In the original analysis: The assay estimated nucleated cells by amplifying reference gene primers. Produced via immunoSEQ multiplex PCR; TCRdb's table is partial and in-frame only. Clonal size and the V and J genes are those of that table, whereas D and trimming came from the DNA. Here the sample spans about 94,000 clones, about 83% being singletons. Germline CDR1 is SQVTM and CDR2 is ANQGSEA. The CDR3 contains 11 residues. V was cut by 7 bases and J by 5 bases, with 11 bases left in between. J is TRBJ1-2 and V is TRBV29-1; D is perhaps TRBD1 (6 bases). The sequence derives from a human donor in a cohort sampled during active COVID-19. Sequenced: peripheral blood. In DNA form, the CDR3 reads TGCAGCGGGTATGGGACATATGGCTACACCTTC. Its protein is CSGYGTYGYTF.